The 27 T cell receptor beta chains in this list originate from one sample, sequenced in a study of shared clonotypes between healthy human individuals. The protocol was immunoSEQ multiplex PCR, while the TCRdb copy is restricted to in-frame clones and leaves out a portion. The table shows a few million clones, with approximately 94% occurring only once. The sequencing input was naive CD4+ T cells sorted from blood. Subset given: CD45RA+ positively selected. These receptor sequences come from a man in his late teens or twenties in good health.

This clone has just one count. CDR3 loop: CASSRTGTTGSPLHF. For the CDR3, the DNA is TGTGCCAGCAGTCGAACCGGGACTACGGGGTCACCCCTCCACTTT. The rearrangement uses TRBV6-6 and TRBJ1-6; D perhaps matches TRBD1 (5 bases). The CDR3 length is 15 residues. The germline V and J ends were trimmed by 5 bases and 10 bases, with 18 bases remaining between them. CDR1 is MNHNY, CDR2 SVGAGI, per germline (reference sequence).

The V and J genes are TRBV20-1 and TRBJ2-7, with D perhaps matching TRBD2 (5 bases). V lost 6 bases and J lost 4, with 10 bases in between. This CDR3 has 11 amino acids. Germline loops: CDR1 DFQATT, CDR2 SNEGSKA (reference sequence). The CDR3 bases are TGCAGTGCGGGGAGAGTTTACGAGCAGTACTTC. As protein: CSAGRVYEQYF.

The J gene is TRBJ2-1, the V gene TRBV5-1; TRBD1 matches at 7 bases. The CDR3 is made up of 15 amino acids. J was trimmed by 5 bases and V by 5 bases; bases with no gene match: 10. The germline V gene encodes CDR1 SGHRS and CDR2 YFSETQ. The CDR3 region is CASSWDSRGDNEQFF. CDR3 DNA: TGCGCCAGCAGTTGGGACAGCCGTGGTGACAATGAGCAGTTCTTC.

The chain employs TRBV11-2 and TRBJ2-7; 9 positions match TRBD2. The ends lost 5 bases at V and 0 bases at J; junction bases unmatched: 5. Germline CDR1 reads SGHAT; CDR2 reads FQNNGV. This CDR3 is 15 amino acids long. CDR3 protein: CASSRFSGGSYEQYF. CDR3 coding DNA: TGTGCCAGCAGCCGTTTTAGCGGGGGCTCCTACGAGCAGTACTTC.

The chain joins TRBV28 to TRBJ1-2; D perhaps matches TRBD1 (6 bases). The CDR3 runs 18 residues. Germline V lookup: CDR1 MDHEN, CDR2 SYDVKM. The ends were cut back, 2 bases at V and 8 bases at J, with 27 bases in the middle. The CDR3: CASSLADREPSLVGGYTF. In DNA, the CDR3 is TGTGCCAGCAGTTTAGCGGACAGAGAACCCTCCCTGGTAGGGGGCTACACCTTC.

To note about this clone: Different DNA sequences within this sample yield the same CDR3. The chain uses TRBV19 and TRBJ1-5; D gene uncertain. The CDR3 extends over 13 amino acids. V was trimmed by 3 bases and J by 4 bases, leaving 7 bases between them. The germline CDR1 and CDR2 sequences are LNHDA and SQIVND (reference sequence). In DNA, the CDR3 is TGTGCCAGTAGTATGTACGGGAATCAGCCCCAGCATTTT. This encodes CASSMYGNQPQHF.

V is TRBV6-5 and J is TRBJ2-1; 7 bases are shared with TRBD1. CDR1 is MNHEY, CDR2 SVGAGI, per germline. The ends lost 6 bases at V and 4 bases at J; junction bases unmatched: 6. The CDR3 is 14 amino acids. Here the CDR3 reads CASRGQAIYNEQFF. Here the CDR3 DNA reads TGTGCCAGCAGAGGACAGGCAATTTACAATGAGCAGTTCTTC.

In the case of this clone: The identical CDR3 is also encoded by other nucleotide sequences in the sample. The rearrangement uses TRBV5-1 and TRBJ1-4; D call uncertain. Trimming left V 4 bases short and J 2 bases short, with 9 bases between. The CDR3 is 14 amino acids. From germline, CDR1 is SGHRS and CDR2 YFSETQ. CDR3: CASSQTTTNEKLFF. In DNA, the CDR3 is TGCGCCAGCAGCCAGACAACGACTAATGAAAAACTGTTTTTT.

The J gene is TRBJ2-5, the V gene TRBV27, with a weak D call TRBD2 (6 bases). V lost 6 bases, J lost 9 bases, and 23 bases lay in between. Per the germline V gene, CDR1 is MNHEY and CDR2 is SMNVEV (reference sequence). The CDR3 is 15 amino acids. DNA for the CDR3: TGTGCCAGCAGACTGACCCCAAGGGCTCGCGGGGCCCAGTACTTC. Encoded protein: CASRLTPRARGAQYF.

The chain has TRBV30 and TRBJ1-5, with D possibly matching TRBD1 (6 bases). Germline CDR1 is GTSNPN and CDR2 is SVGIG (reference sequence). This CDR3 contains 14 residues. Trimming took off 2 bases at V and 3 bases at J, with 11 bases between the two ends. The CDR3 spells CAWSLRQANQPQHF. In nucleotides, the CDR3 is TGTGCCTGGAGTCTTCGACAGGCCAATCAGCCCCAGCATTTT.

The chain links TRBV19 to TRBJ1-5, with 9 bases lining up with TRBD1. This CDR3 comprises 14 residues. Per the germline V gene, CDR1 is LNHDA and CDR2 is SQIVND (reference sequence). V shed 6 bases, J shed 10 bases, and the junction held 10 bases outside the gene matches. The CDR3 DNA follows: TGTGCCAGTAGGCTTCAACAGGGGGCGGTTCCCCAGCATTTT. Translating it yields CASRLQQGAVPQHF.

As to this clone: Other DNA sequences of this sample code for an identical CDR3. The chain links TRBV5-1 to TRBJ1-1; 11 bases fit TRBD1. V shed 4 bases, J shed 5 bases, and the junction held 4 bases outside the gene matches. CDR3 size: 14 residues. Germline CDR1 SGHRS, CDR2 YFSETQ. CDR3 protein: CASSPGQGDTEAFF. In DNA form, the CDR3 reads TGCGCCAGCAGCCCGGGACAGGGGGATACTGAAGCTTTCTTT.

As concerns this clone: The junction departs from germline at one end; a sequencing error may be responsible. The chain carries TRBV30 and TRBJ2-5; a possible D gene is TRBD2 (5 bases). Germline CDR1 and CDR2: GTSNPN and SVGIG (reference sequence). This CDR3 region has 11 residues. The DNA of the CDR3 is TGTGCCTGGGAGTCGACTCGGGGTACTCACTTC. It yields the protein CAWESTRGTHF.

The V and J genes are TRBV28 and TRBJ1-1; D is ambiguous. V was shortened by 5 bases and J by 3 bases, with 7 bases between the two germline ends. The germline V gene encodes CDR1 MDHEN and CDR2 SYDVKM. The length of the CDR3 is 12 residues. This chain's CDR3 is CASSPLYTEAFF. The CDR3 DNA reads TGTGCCAGCAGTCCTCTATACACTGAAGCTTTCTTT.

Comment on this clone: The sample carries other DNA sequences with the same CDR3. DNA for the CDR3: TGCGCCAGCAGCTCCGGACAGGGAGGAGAAAAACTGTTTTTT. Its translation: CASSSGQGGEKLFF. The chain employs TRBV5-1 and TRBJ1-4, with 8 nucleotides matching TRBD1. Germline CDR1 is SGHRS and CDR2 is YFSETQ. The V and J ends lost 3 bases and 8 bases, in that order; junction bases with no gene match: 6. The CDR3 has 14 residues.

The chain uses TRBV28 and TRBJ2-5; 11 nucleotides line up with TRBD2. This CDR3 comprises 16 residues. CDR1 is MDHEN and CDR2 is SYDVKM in the germline V gene. With 5 bases clipped from V and 2 bases from J, the junction kept 7 bases outside the gene matches. CDR3 coding DNA: TGTGCCAGCAGTGATTCTAGCGGGGGGTGGCAAGAGACCCAGTACTTC. It is translated as CASSDSSGGWQETQYF.

The chain couples TRBV11-2 to TRBJ2-2, with D unclear. Germline CDR1 and CDR2: SGHAT and FQNNGV. Trimming stripped 7 bases from V and 5 bases from J, with 11 bases between. The CDR3 spans 13 residues. The CDR3: CASTVRITGELFF. Written as DNA, the CDR3 is TGTGCCAGCACTGTCAGAATTACCGGGGAGCTGTTTTTT.

This sequence joins TRBV4-1 and TRBJ1-5; 9 nucleotides line up with TRBD1. Germline V gene lookup returns CDR1 MGHRA and CDR2 YSYEKL. The trim removed 0 bases at V and 6 bases at J, leaving 12 bases unmatched. There are 18 residues in the CDR3. CDR3 region: CASSQEGTGKFLGQPQHF. DNA of the CDR3: TGCGCCAGCAGCCAAGAAGGGACAGGGAAGTTTTTGGGTCAGCCCCAGCATTTT.

The V gene is TRBV7-2, the J gene TRBJ2-7; D is unresolved. Per germline, CDR1 SGHTA and CDR2 FQGNSA. This CDR3 spans 14 amino acids. Trimming removed 2 bases from V and 0 bases from J, with 8 bases in between. CDR3 DNA sequence: TGTGCCAGCAGCTTAATCCCTAGCTCCTACGAGCAGTACTTC. It specifies CASSLIPSSYEQYF.

Concerning this clone itself: The same CDR3 can be traced to other DNA sequences in this sample. The chain recombines TRBV30 with TRBJ1-5, with D unclear. Trimming cost V 2 bases and J 3 bases, with 5 bases left between them. Germline assignment: CDR1 GTSNPN and CDR2 SVGIG (reference sequence). The CDR3 sequence is 12 residues long. The CDR3 loop is CAWSRTNQPQHF. Here the CDR3 DNA reads TGTGCCTGGAGTAGGACCAATCAGCCCCAGCATTTT.

The CDR3 protein is CASSLSGVTTEAFF. As DNA, the CDR3 is TGTGCCAGCAGCTTAAGCGGGGTTACGACTGAAGCTTTCTTT. V is TRBV7-2 and J is TRBJ1-1; D is ambiguous. V was trimmed by 2 bases and J by 5 bases, leaving 12 bases between them. Germline CDR1 SGHTA, CDR2 FQGNSA. CDR3 length equals 14 residues.

V is TRBV11-2 and J is TRBJ1-3; D uncertain. Per germline, CDR1 SGHAT and CDR2 FQNNGV. V lost 2 bases to trimming and J lost 4 bases, with 18 bases between them. This CDR3 region has 17 residues. The CDR3 DNA is TGTGCCAGCAGCTTACTCGCGAGGCTTAACGGCGGAAACACCATATATTTT. Residues: CASSLLARLNGGNTIYF.

This clone was observed a handful of times. Within the sample, other DNA sequences also encode this same CDR3. V is TRBV6-5 and J is TRBJ1-5; 10 bases map to TRBD1. Germline V gene data show CDR1 as MNHEY and CDR2 as SVGAGI. This CDR3 has 14 amino acids. The junction had 2 bases not matched to a gene; V was cut back by 6 bases and J by 3 bases. This CDR3 is CASRGQGFNQPQHF. The CDR3 DNA reads TGTGCCAGCAGGGGACAGGGGTTCAATCAGCCCCAGCATTTT.

The rearrangement links TRBV7-5 to TRBJ2-7; the DNA was not used to check the table's D call, TRBD2. TRBV7-5 is described as a pseudogene. CDR3 length: 15 residues. CDR3 coding DNA: TGTGCCAGAAGCCACACTAGTATCGTAAGCTCCGAGCAGTACTTC. Its protein product is CARSHTSIVSSEQYF.

V gene TRBV29-1 combines with J gene TRBJ2-7; weak D call: TRBD2 (8 bases). CDR3 length equals 24 residues. V dropped 8 bases and J dropped 2 bases, with 49 bases sitting between them. Looked up from germline, CDR1 is SQVTM and CDR2 is ANQGSEA. CDR3 DNA sequence: TGCAGCCCCCAGGGGCAGGGGGTTAAGCGGTCTTCACGGCGGGAGGCCGAGACGGCCTACGAGCAGTACTTC. It translates to CSPQGQGVKRSSRREAETAYEQYF.

The chain is built from TRBV4-1 and TRBJ1-5; D is uncertain. Germline CDR1 and CDR2: MGHRA and YSYEKL. The CDR3 totals 12 residues. V lost 1 base and J 6 bases, leaving 4 bases between the germline ends. This chain's CDR3 is CASSQGGQPQHF. CDR3 bases: TGCGCCAGCAGCCAAGGGGGTCAGCCCCAGCATTTT.

Concerning this clone itself: The same CDR3 arises from other DNA sequences in this sample as well. This chain connects TRBV9 to TRBJ1-1, with TRBD1 matching 8 bases. The CDR3 runs to 16 residues. V lost 0 bases and J lost 1; bases outside the gene matches: 5. The germline CDR1 and CDR2 sequences are SGDLS and YYNGEE. CDR3 protein: CASSVGTGRGNTEAFF. CDR3 sequence (DNA): TGTGCCAGCAGCGTAGGGACAGGGCGGGGGAACACTGAAGCTTTCTTT. The entire variable domain, with the rest obtained from reference TRBV9 and TRBJ1-1, is as follows: DSGVTQTPKHLITATGQRVTLRCSPRSGDLSVYWYQQSLDQGLQFLIQYYNGEERAKGNILERFSAQQFPDLHSELNLSSLELGDSALYFCASSVGTGRGNTEAFFGQGTRLTVV.